This is a list of T cell receptor beta chains from one sample in a study of human T cells and chemical hapten exposure. Each CDR3 protein gets one entry after TCRdb re-called the RACE reads with MiXCR. The profile shows just over 90,000 distinct CDR3 sequences, approximately 9% of them singletons. The specimen sequenced was whole blood. Receptor source: a female donor in good health. Some clones in this sample may be carry-over from other donors' samples. The CDR3 runs from the conserved cysteine through the conserved F or W.

j_call v_call cdr3_aa
TRBJ2-1 TRBV25-1 CASSESAPKTGTDNEQFF
TRBJ2-1 TRBV4-3 CASSQDRGRNNEQFF
TRBJ2-7 TRBV5-1 CASSLVGGNEQYF
TRBJ2-6 TRBV7-2 CASSLVISGSGANVLTF
TRBJ2-7 TRBV20-1 CSANLPDRAYEQYF
TRBJ2-7 TRBV28 CASSSLGRNYEQYF
TRBJ2-1 TRBV27 CASSLGGPHEAYNEQFF
TRBJ1-5 TRBV6-4 CASSEFVNQPQHF
TRBJ1-2 TRBV20-1 CSARDRGSGYTF
TRBJ1-6 TRBV20-1 CSAPGGTGLASPLHF
TRBJ2-5 TRBV10-3 CAISDTPGTSGREETQYF
TRBJ2-2 TRBV21-1 CASRGGRGANTGELFF
TRBJ2-3 TRBV2 CASSGTRLAGTEDTQYF
TRBJ1-5 TRBV7-2 CASSRTPDEPQHF
TRBJ1-4 TRBV7-9 CASSPLALGLEKLFF
TRBJ1-5 TRBV4-1 CASSQDGNQPQHF
TRBJ1-1 TRBV13 CASSLVTGVPGYEAFF
TRBJ2-7 TRBV7-2 CASSPGTGSHEQYF
TRBJ2-7 TRBV28 CASSRTLWTSGEQYF
TRBJ1-1 TRBV3-1 CASTRDILNTEAFF
TRBJ1-1 TRBV5-1 CASGSGDTEAFF
TRBJ1-6 TRBV25-1 CASREGGNRRESPLHF
TRBJ1-5 TRBV5-1 CASSFGRGHNQPQHF
TRBJ2-5 TRBV2 CASQNVISQETQYF
TRBJ1-1 TRBV11-3 CASSLLRGRDTEAFF
TRBJ2-5 TRBV14 CASSQVALQETQYF
TRBJ2-1 TRBV6-5 CASSYRTGDTYNEQFF
TRBJ2-7 TRBV6-1 CASSESGRLVRSYSYEQYF
TRBJ1-2 TRBV6-2/TRBV6-3 CASSYLQNTNYGYTF
TRBJ2-1 TRBV29-1 CSVGGTGQGGEQFF
TRBJ2-2 TRBV28 CASSSHLTGTDDGELFF
TRBJ1-1 TRBV7-2 CASSLFNTEAFF
TRBJ2-2 TRBV4-2 CASSQVSNTGELFF
TRBJ2-7 TRBV27 CATKGGSGREGEQYF
TRBJ1-4 TRBV5-1 CASSLTGADNEKLFF
TRBJ2-7 TRBV28 CASSLNGLAGVVYEQYF
TRBJ2-3 TRBV20-1 CSALASTDTQYF
TRBJ2-5 TRBV6-2/TRBV6-3 CASSSGLSQETQYF
TRBJ2-7 TRBV24-1 CATSGREDEQYF
TRBJ2-1 TRBV5-1 CASSLDLAGVGEQFF
TRBJ2-3 TRBV20-1 CSAPERAPASVTQYF
TRBJ1-6 TRBV20-1 CSASRDRGLAGNSPLHF
TRBJ1-5 TRBV7-9 CASSSSSNQPQHF
TRBJ2-7 TRBV28 CASSRDGYEQYF
TRBJ2-1 TRBV20-1 CSTGSLPYNEQFF
TRBJ2-2 TRBV10-1 CASGMNTGELFF